The entry below gives a single T cell receptor beta chain sequence along with its context. This record comes from a study of cytomegalovirus exposure and HLA in healthy donors. The CDR3 sequence is 16 residues long. In germline, CDR1 is LNHDA, CDR2 SQIVND (reference sequence). Trimming took 3 bases from V and 5 from J; bases not matched to a gene: 7. The PCR employed 60 Vbeta primers together with 13 Jbeta primers. Here immunoSEQ multiplex PCR was the method, and the copy in TCRdb shows in-frame clones only, minus some. The sample lists more than 110,000 clones; about four fifths were seen once. The material sequenced was PBMCs. The J gene is TRBJ1-4, the V gene TRBV19; 9 nucleotides match TRBD1. The source is a male donor in good health and CMV-seropositive. The CDR3 nucleotides are TGTGCCAGTAGTATCCCCTATGGGACAGGGAATGAAAAACTGTTTTTT. This sequence encodes CASSIPYGTGNEKLFF.